The clone carrying this TCR beta chain was seen a single time. The V segment lost 3 bases and the J segment 7 bases; nucleotides outside the gene matches: 8. From germline, CDR1 is LNHDA and CDR2 SQIVND (reference sequence). This CDR3 is built from 14 residues. This record belongs to a study of blood T cell repertoires in COVID-19. Method: immunoSEQ multiplex PCR; TCRdb's copy keeps in-frame clones and lacks some. The table shows roughly 80,000 clones, with around nine tenths occurring only once. The sample comprised peripheral blood. The chain uses TRBV19 and TRBJ2-5; 7 bases agree with TRBD1. This TCR derives from an elderly woman with active or convalescent COVID-19. The CDR3 region is CASSMRGRSGTQYF. The CDR3 nucleotides read TGTGCCAGTAGTATGAGGGGGCGGTCGGGGACCCAGTACTTC.